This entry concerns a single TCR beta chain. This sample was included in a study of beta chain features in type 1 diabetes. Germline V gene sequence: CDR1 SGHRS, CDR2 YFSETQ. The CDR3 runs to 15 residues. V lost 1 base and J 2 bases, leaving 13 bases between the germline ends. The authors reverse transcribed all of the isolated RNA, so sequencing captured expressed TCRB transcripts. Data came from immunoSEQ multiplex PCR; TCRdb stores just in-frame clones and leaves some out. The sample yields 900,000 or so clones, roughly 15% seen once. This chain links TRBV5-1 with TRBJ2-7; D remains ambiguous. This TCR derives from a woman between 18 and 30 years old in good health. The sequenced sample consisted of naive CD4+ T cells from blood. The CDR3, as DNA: TGCGCCAGCAGCTTGCAAGCCTATGGGGCCTACGAGCAGTACTTC. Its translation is CASSLQAYGAYEQYF.